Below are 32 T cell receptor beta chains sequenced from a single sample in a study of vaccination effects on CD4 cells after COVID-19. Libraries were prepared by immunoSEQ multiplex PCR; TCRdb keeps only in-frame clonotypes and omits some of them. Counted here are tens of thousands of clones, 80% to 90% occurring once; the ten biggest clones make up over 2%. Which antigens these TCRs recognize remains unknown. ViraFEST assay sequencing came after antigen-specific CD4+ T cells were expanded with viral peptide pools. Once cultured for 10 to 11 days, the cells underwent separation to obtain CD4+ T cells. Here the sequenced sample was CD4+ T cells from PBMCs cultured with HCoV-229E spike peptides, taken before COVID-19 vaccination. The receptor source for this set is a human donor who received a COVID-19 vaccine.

Here the CDR3 reads CASSPRTGMSLREQYV. CDR3 sequence (DNA): TGTGCCAGTAGTCCCCGGACAGGGATGTCCCTTCGGGAGCAGTACGTC. The chain is built from TRBV19 and TRBJ2-7, with 8 nucleotides matching TRBD1. Germline CDR1 and CDR2: LNHDA and SQIVND (reference sequence). J lost 7 bases, V lost 5 bases, and 16 bases had no gene match. The CDR3 covers 16 residues.

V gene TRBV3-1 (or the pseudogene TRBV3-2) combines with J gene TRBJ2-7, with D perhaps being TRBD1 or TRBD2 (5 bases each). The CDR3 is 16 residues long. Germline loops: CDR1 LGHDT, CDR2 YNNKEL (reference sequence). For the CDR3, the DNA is TGCCAGGGAGCAGCCAGGGTCAGGCCTAGCTCCTACGAGCAGTACGTC. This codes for CQGAARVRPSSYEQYV.

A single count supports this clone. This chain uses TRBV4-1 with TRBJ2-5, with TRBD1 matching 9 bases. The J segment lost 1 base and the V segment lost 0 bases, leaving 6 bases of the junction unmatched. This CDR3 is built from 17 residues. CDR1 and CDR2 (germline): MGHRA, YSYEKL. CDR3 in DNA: TGCGCCAGCAGCCAAGATTCGGGACAGGGACCCCAAGAGACCCAGTACTTC. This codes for CASSQDSGQGPQETQYF.

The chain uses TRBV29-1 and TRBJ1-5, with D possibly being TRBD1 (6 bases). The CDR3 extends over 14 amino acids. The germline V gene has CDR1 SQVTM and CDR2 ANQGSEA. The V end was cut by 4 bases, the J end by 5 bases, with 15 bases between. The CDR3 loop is CSVVWGAGDQPQHF. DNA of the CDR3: TGCAGCGTTGTATGGGGGGCCGGGGATCAGCCCCAGCATTTT.

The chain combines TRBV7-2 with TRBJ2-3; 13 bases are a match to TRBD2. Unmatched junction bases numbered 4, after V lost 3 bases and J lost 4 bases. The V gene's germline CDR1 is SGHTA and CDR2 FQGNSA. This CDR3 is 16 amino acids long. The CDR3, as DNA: TGTGCCAGCAGCTTCCAAACTAGCGGGGGGGCAGATACGCAGTATTTT. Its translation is CASSFQTSGGADTQYF.

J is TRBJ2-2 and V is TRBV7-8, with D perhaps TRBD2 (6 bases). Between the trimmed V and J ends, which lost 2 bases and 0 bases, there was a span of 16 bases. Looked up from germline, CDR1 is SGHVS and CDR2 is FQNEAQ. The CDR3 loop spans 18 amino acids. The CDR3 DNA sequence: TGTGCCAGCAGCTTATCGCCTAGCGCAAGATCGAACACCGGGGAGCTGTTTTTT. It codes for CASSLSPSARSNTGELFF.

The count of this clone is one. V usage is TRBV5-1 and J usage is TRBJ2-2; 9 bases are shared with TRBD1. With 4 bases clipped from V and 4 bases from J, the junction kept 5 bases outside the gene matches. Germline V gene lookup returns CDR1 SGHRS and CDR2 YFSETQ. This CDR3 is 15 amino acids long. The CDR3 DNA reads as TGCGCCAGCAGCCCCGGGACAGGGTTCACCGGGGAGCTGTTTTTT. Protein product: CASSPGTGFTGELFF.

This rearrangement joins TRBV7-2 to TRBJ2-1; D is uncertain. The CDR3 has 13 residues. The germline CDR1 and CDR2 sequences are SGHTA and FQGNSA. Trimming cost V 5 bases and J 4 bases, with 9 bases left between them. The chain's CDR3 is CASSEDGYNEQFF. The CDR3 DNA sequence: TGTGCCAGCAGCGAGGACGGGTACAATGAGCAGTTCTTC.

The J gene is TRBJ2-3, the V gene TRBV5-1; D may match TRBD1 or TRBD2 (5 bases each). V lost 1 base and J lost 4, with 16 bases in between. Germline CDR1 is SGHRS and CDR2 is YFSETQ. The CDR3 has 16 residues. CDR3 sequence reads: CASSLQAGTSADTQYF. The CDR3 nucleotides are TGCGCCAGCAGCTTGCAAGCAGGGACGAGCGCAGATACGCAGTATTTT.

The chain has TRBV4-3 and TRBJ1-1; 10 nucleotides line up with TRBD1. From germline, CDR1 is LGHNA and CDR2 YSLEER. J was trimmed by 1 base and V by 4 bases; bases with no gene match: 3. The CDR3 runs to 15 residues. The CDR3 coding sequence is TGCGCCAGCAGCCCGGGACAGGGGAAGAACACTGAAGCTTTCTTT. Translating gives CASSPGQGKNTEAFF.

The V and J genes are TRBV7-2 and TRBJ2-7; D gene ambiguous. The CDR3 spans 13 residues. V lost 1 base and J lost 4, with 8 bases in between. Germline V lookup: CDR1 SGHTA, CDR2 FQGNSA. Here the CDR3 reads CASSLVHSYEQYV. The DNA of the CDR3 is TGTGCCAGCAGCTTAGTTCATTCATACGAGCAGTACGTC.

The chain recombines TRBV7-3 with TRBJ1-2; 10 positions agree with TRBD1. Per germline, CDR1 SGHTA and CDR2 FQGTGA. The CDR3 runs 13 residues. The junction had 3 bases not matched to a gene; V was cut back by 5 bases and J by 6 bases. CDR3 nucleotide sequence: TGTGCCAGCAGCAGGGACAGGGGCCATGGCTACACCTTC. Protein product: CASSRDRGHGYTF. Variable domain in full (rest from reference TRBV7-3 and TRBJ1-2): GAGVSQTPSNKVTEKGKYVELRCDPISGHTALYWYRQSLGQGPEFLIYFQGTGAADDSGLPNDRFFAVRPEGSVSTLKIQRTERGDSAVYLCASSRDRGHGYTFGSGTRLTVV.

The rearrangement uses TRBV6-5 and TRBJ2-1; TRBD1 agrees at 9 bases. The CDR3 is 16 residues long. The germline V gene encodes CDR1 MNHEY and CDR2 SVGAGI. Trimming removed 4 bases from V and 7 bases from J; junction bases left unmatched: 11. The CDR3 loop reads CASSSPVQGARNEQFF. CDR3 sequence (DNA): TGTGCCAGCAGTTCCCCCGTACAGGGGGCGCGGAATGAGCAGTTCTTC.

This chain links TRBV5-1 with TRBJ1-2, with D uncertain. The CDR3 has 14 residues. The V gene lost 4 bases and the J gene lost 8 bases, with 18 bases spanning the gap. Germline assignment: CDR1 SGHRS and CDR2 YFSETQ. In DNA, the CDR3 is TGCGCCAGCAGCCCGGCTTCGGTCCAGGAGGGCTACACCTTC. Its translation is CASSPASVQEGYTF. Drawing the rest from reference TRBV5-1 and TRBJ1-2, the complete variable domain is KAGVTQTPRYLIKTRGQQVTLSCSPISGHRSVSWYQQTPGQGLQFLFEYFSETQRNKGNFPGRFSGRQFSNSRSEMNVSTLELGDSALYLCASSPASVQEGYTFGSGTRLTVV.

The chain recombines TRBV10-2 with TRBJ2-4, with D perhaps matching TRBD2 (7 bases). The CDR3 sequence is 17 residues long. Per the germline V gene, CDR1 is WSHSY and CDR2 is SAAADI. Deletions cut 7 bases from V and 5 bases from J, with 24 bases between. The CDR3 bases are TGCGCCAGCACCCAACTTGGAGGGGGGGCCAGGGAAAACATTCAGTACTTC. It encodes CASTQLGGGARENIQYF.

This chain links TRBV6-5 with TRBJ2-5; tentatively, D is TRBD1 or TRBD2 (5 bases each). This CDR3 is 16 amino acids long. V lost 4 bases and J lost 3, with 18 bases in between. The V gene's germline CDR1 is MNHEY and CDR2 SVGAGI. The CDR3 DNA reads TGTGCCAGCAGTTCGTTTGGGACGGGCACGAAAGAGACCCAGTACTTC. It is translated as CASSSFGTGTKETQYF.

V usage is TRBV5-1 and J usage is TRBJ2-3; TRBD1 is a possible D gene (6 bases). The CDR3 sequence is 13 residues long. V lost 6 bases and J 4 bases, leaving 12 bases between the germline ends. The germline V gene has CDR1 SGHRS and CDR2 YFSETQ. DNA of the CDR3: TGCGCCAGCACCTCCCCAGGGGCAGATACGCAGTATTTT. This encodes CASTSPGADTQYF.

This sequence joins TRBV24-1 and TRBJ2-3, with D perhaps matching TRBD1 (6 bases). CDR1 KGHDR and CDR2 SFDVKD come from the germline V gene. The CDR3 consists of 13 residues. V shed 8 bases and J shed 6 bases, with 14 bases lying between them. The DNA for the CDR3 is TGTGCCACCAAACGCAGGGGACACGATACGCAGTATTTT. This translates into CATKRRGHDTQYF.

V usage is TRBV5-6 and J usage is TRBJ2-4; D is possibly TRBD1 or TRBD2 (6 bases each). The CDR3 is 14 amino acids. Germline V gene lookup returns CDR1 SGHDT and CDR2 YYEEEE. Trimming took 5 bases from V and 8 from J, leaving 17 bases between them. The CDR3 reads CASRIVSGADIQYF. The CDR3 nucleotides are TGTGCCAGCAGAATCGTTTCGGGGGCTGACATTCAGTACTTC.

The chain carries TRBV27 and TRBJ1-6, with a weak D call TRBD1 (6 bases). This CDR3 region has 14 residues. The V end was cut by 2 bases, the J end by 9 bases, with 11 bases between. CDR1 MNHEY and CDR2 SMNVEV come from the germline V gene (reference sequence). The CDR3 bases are TGTGCCAGCAGTTTACGGGGGGCGAGTTCACCCCTCCACTTT. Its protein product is CASSLRGASSPLHF.

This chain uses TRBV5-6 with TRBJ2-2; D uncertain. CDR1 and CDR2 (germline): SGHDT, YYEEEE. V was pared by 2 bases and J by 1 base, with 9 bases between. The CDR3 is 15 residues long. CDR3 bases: TGTGCCAGCAGCTTTGTTCCATTGAACACCGGGGAGCTGTTTTTT. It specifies CASSFVPLNTGELFF.

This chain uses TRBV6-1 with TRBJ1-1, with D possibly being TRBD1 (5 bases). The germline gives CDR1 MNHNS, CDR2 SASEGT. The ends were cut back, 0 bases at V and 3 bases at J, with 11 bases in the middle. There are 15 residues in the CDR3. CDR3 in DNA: TGTGCCAGCAGTGAAGCCTGGGGGGTCGACACTGAAGCTTTCTTT. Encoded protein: CASSEAWGVDTEAFF.

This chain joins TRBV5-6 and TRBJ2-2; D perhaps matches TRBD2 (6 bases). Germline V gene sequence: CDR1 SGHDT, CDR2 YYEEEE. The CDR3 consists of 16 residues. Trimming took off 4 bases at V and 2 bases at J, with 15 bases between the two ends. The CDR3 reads CASSPFGGVNTGELFF. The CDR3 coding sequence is TGTGCCAGCAGCCCATTCGGGGGAGTAAACACCGGGGAGCTGTTTTTT.

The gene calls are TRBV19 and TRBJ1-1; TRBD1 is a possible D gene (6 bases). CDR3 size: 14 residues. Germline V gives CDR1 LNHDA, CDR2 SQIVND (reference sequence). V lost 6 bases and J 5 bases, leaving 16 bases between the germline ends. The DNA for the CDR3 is TGTGCCAGTAGAAATAGAGGAGGGGGGACTGAAGCTTTCTTT. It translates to CASRNRGGGTEAFF.

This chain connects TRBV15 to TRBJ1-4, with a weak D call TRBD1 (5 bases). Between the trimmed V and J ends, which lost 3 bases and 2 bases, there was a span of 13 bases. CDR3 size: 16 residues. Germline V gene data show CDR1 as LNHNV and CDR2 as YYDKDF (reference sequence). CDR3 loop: CATSSHPGATNEKLFF. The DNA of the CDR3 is TGTGCCACCAGCAGCCACCCTGGGGCCACTAATGAAAAACTGTTTTTT.

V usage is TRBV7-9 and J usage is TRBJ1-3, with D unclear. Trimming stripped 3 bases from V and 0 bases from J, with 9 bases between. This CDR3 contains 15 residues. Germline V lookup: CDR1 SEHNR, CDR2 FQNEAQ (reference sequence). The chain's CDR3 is CASSFGPASGNTIYF. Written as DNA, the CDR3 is TGTGCCAGCAGCTTCGGACCAGCCTCTGGAAACACCATATATTTT.

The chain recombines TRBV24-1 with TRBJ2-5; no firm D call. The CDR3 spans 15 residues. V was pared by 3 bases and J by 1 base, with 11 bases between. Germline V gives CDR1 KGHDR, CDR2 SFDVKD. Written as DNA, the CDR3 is TGTGCCACCAGTGATCCTGGACCGACCCAAGAGACCCAGTACTTC. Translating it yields CATSDPGPTQETQYF.

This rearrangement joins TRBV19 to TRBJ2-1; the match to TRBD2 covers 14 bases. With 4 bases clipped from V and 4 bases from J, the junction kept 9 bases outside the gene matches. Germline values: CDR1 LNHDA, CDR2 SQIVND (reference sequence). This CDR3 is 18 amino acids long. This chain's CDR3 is CASSNPGLAGGLYNEQFF. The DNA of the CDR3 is TGTGCCAGTAGTAACCCAGGACTAGCGGGGGGTTTGTACAATGAGCAGTTCTTC.

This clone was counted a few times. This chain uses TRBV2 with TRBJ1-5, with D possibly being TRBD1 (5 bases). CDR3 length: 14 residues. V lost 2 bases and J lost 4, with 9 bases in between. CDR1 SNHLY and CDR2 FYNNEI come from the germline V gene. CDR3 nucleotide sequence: TGTGCCAGCAGTGAAAGGGACCGAAATCAGCCCCAGCATTTT. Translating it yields CASSERDRNQPQHF.

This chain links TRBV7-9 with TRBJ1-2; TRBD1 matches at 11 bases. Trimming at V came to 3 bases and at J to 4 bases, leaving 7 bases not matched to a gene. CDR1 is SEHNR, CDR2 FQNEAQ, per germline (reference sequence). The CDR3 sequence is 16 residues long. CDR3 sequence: CASSFYRGTGGYGYTF. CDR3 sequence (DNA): TGTGCCAGCAGCTTTTATAGAGGGACAGGGGGCTATGGCTACACCTTC.

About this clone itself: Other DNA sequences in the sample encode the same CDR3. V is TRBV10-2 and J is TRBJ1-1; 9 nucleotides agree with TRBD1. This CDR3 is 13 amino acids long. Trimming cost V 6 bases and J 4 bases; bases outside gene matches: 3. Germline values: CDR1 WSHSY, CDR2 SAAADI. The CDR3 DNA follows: TGCGCCAGCAGCGTGACAGGGGGCACTGAAGCTTTCTTT. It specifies CASSVTGGTEAFF.

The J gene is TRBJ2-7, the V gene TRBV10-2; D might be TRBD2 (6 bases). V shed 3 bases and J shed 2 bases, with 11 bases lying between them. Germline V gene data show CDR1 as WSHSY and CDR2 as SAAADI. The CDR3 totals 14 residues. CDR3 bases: TGCGCCAGCAGTGACCCGCGGGGTCCCTACGAGCAGTACGTC. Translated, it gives CASSDPRGPYEQYV.